A single T cell receptor beta chain is shown here with its context. Its antigen specificity is not known. Base quality data are lacking; no much larger clone is found one base away. The record originates from a study of blood T cell repertoires in COVID-19 (dated by TCRdb to about 2020). In terms of the full investigation: Collaborator samples came from the United States, Italy and Spain and covered acute and convalescent phases of COVID-19. The prospective study material was composed of cDNA or gDNA derived from T cells, B-cell-depleted T cells, or PBMCs. Subjects who had been exposed to COVID-19, were actively infected with it, or had recovered from it provided the deeply sampled blood TCRbeta repertoires that made up the dataset. The repertoires were released in a freely available public database meant as a resource for research on the immune response to SARS-CoV-2. Samples were obtained from the ongoing ImmuneRACE study (first 160 participants) and from roughly 1,300 subjects provided by 6 global collaborators. A de-identified subject ID, COVID-19 status, age in years and sex were almost always included in the sample metadata. Where available, HLA class I and class II types were obtained from metadata supplied by the sample provider rather than from assay-based typing. Study-wide conclusions, independent of this receptor: The quantity of clinical and demographic metadata differed by source and by participant and was supplied without curation.

Each collaborating institution followed its own protocols to collect whole blood in K2EDTA tubes. Collaborator samples were shipped for TCRbeta analysis as frozen whole blood, isolated PBMCs, or DNA extracted from either sample type. Between the V and J ends, shortened by 4 bases and 3 bases respectively, the junction contains 10 bases. According to the germline V gene (reference sequence), CDR1 reads LGHDT and CDR2 reads YNNKEL. Its CDR3 holds 13 amino acids, cysteine through phenylalanine. Only the CDR3 part of the read is kept: 39 bases, read in frame from the first base. TCRbeta CDR3 regions were amplified from genomic DNA using the immunoSEQ Assay, a bias-controlled multiplex PCR. Turning to the authors' computational methods: Within the assay, amplification of reference gene primers was used to estimate how many nucleated cells each sample contained. Sequence reads were collapsed and filtered to measure the absolute abundance of every unique TCRbeta CDR3 rearrangement. For each sample, productive Simpson clonality was calculated as the square root of Simpson's diversity index over productive rearrangements. Held by TCRdb, this immuneACCESS table contains in-frame sequences only and omits some clones. Under half of the omission traces to an unresolved V gene where checked; the cause of the rest is unknown. The V and J calls and the clone size are those of that table, but D and trimming were determined from the DNA. The sample includes around 320,000 clones, with approximately 85% observed a single time. The ten largest clones represent just over 7% of the sample.

The receptor chain draws on TRBV3-1 (or the pseudogene TRBV3-2) and TRBJ2-7, and perhaps TRBD2 as D gene, on 6 matching bases. The receptor's source is a human donor in a cohort sampled during active COVID-19. The specimen sequenced was peripheral blood. The CDR3 here reads CASSPRDFYEQYF. The base sequence is TGTGCCAGCAGCCCACGGGACTTCTACGAGCAGTACTTC.